The TCR beta chain under discussion was sequenced for a study of cytotoxic CD8 clonotypes in ibrutinib-treated CLL. Data came from immunoSEQ multiplex PCR; TCRdb stores just in-frame clones and leaves some out. The data contain about 140,000 clones, around 82% of them seen just once; the ten biggest clones take up less than 8.5%. This CDR3 is built from 15 residues. The germline V gene encodes CDR1 MDHEN and CDR2 SYDVKM. The V and J ends lost 2 bases and 5 bases respectively, with 12 bases between them. This clone showed up just a few times. This rearrangement joins TRBV28 to TRBJ2-2; D unresolved. Sequencing was performed on PBMCs, taken after 36 months of ibrutinib treatment. The TCR originated in a human donor with chronic lymphocytic leukemia. The CDR3 DNA sequence: TGTGCCAGCAGTTTAGGGCAGCTGGAGACCGGGGAGCTGTTTTTT. Translating it yields CASSLGQLETGELFF.